This T cell receptor (beta chain) derives from a study of blood T cell repertoires in COVID-19. Trimming cost V 2 bases and J 5 bases, with 18 bases left between them. CDR3 length equals 16 residues. The germline V gene encodes CDR1 MNHNS and CDR2 SASEGT. The method was immunoSEQ multiplex PCR; TCRdb's version includes in-frame clones alone and lacks a portion of them. Of about 290,000 clones listed, around four fifths were seen once; the top ten hold around 4.1%. The sample taken for sequencing was peripheral blood. This receptor was obtained from a woman in her fifties or sixties with active or convalescent COVID-19. This chain joins TRBV6-1 and TRBJ1-2; D is perhaps TRBD1 (6 bases). The CDR3 reads CASSEQYWTDQYGYTF. The CDR3 coding sequence is TGTGCCAGCAGTGAACAATACTGGACAGATCAGTATGGCTACACCTTC.